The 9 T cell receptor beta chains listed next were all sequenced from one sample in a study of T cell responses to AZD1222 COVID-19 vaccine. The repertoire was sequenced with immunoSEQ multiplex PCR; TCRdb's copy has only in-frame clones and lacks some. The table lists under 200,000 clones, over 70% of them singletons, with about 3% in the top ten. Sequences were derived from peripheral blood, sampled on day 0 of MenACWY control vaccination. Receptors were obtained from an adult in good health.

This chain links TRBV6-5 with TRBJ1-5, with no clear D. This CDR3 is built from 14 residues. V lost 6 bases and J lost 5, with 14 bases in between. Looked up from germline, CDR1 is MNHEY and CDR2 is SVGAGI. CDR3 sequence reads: CASSAGVRDQPQHF. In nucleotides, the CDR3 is TGTGCCAGCAGCGCCGGAGTGCGGGATCAGCCCCAGCATTTT.

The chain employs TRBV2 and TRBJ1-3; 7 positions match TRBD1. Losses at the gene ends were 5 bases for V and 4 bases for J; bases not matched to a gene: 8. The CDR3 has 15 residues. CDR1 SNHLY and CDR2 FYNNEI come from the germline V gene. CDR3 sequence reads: CASSPSGTAGNTIYF. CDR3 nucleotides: TGTGCCAGCAGTCCCTCTGGGACAGCAGGAAACACCATATATTTT.

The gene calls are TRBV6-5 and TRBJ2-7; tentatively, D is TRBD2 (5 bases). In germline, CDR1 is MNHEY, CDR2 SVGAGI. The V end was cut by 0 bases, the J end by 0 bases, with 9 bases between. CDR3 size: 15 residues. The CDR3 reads CASSYSGGNSYEQYF. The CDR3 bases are TGTGCCAGCAGTTACTCCGGAGGCAACTCCTACGAGCAGTACTTC.

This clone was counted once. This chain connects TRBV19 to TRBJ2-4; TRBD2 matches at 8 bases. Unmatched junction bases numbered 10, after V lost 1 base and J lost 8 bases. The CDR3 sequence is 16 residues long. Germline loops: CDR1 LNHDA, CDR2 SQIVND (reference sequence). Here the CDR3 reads CASSIGLTGGRHIQYF. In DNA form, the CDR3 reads TGTGCCAGTAGTATAGGGCTCACGGGGGGGCGGCACATTCAGTACTTC.

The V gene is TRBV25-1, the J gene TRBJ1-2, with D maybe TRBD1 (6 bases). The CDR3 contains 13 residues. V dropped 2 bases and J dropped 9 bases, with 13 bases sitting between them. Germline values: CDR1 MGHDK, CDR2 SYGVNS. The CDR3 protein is CASSEGRGESYTF. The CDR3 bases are TGTGCCAGCAGTGAAGGGAGGGGGGAGAGCTACACCTTC.

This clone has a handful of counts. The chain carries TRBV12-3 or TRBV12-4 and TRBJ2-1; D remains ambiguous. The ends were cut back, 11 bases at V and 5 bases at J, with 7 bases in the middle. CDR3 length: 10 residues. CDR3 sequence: CAGEDNEQFF. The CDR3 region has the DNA TGTGCCGGGGAAGACAATGAGCAGTTCTTC.

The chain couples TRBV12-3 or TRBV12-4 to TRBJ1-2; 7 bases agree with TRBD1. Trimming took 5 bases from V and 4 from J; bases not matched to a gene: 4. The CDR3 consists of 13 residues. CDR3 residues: CASSTGTVYGYTF. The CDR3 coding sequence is TGTGCCAGCAGTACCGGGACAGTCTATGGCTACACCTTC.

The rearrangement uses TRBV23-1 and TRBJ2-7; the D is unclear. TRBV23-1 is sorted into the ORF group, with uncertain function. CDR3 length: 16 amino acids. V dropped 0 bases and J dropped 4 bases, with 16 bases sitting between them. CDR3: CASSQSPRPPLYEQYF. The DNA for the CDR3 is TGCGCCAGCAGTCAATCCCCCCGGCCCCCTCTTTACGAGCAGTACTTC.

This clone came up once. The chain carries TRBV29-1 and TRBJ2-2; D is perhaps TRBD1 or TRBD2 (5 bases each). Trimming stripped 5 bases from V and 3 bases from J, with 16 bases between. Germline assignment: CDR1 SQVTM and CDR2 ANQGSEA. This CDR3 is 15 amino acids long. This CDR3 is CSVQAWGSHTGELFF. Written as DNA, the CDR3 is TGCAGCGTTCAGGCATGGGGGTCCCACACCGGGGAGCTGTTTTTT.